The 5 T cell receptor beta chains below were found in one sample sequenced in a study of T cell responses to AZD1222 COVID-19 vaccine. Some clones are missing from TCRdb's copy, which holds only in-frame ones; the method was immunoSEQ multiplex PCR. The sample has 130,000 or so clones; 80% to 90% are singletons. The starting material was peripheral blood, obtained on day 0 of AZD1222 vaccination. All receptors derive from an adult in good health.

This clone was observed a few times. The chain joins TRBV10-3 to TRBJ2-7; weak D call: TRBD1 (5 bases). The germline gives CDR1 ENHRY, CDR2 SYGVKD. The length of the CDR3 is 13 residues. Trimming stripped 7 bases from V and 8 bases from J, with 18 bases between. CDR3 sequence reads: CAITADTAIKQYF. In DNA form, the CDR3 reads TGTGCCATCACTGCGGACACCGCTATTAAGCAGTACTTC.

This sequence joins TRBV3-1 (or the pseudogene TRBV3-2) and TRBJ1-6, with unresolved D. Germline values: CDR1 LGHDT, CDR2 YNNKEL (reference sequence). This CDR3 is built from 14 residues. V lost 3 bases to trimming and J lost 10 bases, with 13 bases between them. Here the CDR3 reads CASSQEGGSSPLHF. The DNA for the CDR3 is TGTGCCAGCAGCCAGGAGGGCGGGAGCTCACCCCTCCACTTT.

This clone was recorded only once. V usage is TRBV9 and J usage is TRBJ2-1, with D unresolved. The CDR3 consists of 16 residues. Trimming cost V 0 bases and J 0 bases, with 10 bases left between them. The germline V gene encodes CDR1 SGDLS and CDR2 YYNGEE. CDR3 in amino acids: CASSVGWGRSYNEQFF. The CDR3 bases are TGTGCCAGCAGCGTAGGTTGGGGTCGCTCCTACAATGAGCAGTTCTTC.

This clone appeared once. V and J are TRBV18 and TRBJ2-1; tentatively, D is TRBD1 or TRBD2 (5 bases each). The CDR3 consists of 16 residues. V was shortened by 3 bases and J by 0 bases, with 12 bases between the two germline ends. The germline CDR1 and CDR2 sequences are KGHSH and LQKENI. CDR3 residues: CASSPWQGDSYNEQFF. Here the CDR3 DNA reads TGTGCCAGCTCACCGTGGCAGGGAGACTCCTACAATGAGCAGTTCTTC.

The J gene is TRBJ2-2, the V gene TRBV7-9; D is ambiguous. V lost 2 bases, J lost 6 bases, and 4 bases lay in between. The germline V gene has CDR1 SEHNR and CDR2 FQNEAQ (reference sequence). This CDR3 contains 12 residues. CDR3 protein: CASSLSAGELFF. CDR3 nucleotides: TGTGCCAGCAGCTTATCGGCCGGGGAGCTGTTTTTT.